Below, 29 T cell receptor beta chains from the same sample are listed, as sequenced in a study of T cell responses to AZD1222 COVID-19 vaccine. Assay used: immunoSEQ multiplex PCR; TCRdb lists only in-frame clones, some missing. The table includes more than 95,000 clones, 85% to 95% detected once. Here the sequenced sample was peripheral blood, taken on day 0 of AZD1222 vaccination. These receptors all stem from an adult in good health.

This clone was picked up one time. The chain links TRBV5-6 to TRBJ1-4; no reliable D call. Germline CDR1 and CDR2: SGHDT and YYEEEE. V shed 2 bases and J shed 8 bases, with 10 bases lying between them. The CDR3 loop spans 13 amino acids. The CDR3 DNA sequence: TGTGCCAGCAGCTTTGCCGTAGACGAAAAACTGTTTTTT. Residues: CASSFAVDEKLFF.

J is TRBJ2-7 and V is TRBV27, with 7 bases matching TRBD2. CDR1 is MNHEY and CDR2 is SMNVEV in the germline V gene (reference sequence). Losses at the gene ends were 5 bases for V and 4 bases for J; bases not matched to a gene: 5. This CDR3 is built from 13 residues. CDR3 DNA: TGTGCCAGCAGTCGGGACTACCCTTACGAGCAGTACTTC. Its protein is CASSRDYPYEQYF.

The chain recombines TRBV27 with TRBJ1-2; 9 bases map to TRBD1. The CDR3 has 15 residues. Germline CDR1 is MNHEY and CDR2 is SMNVEV (reference sequence). V dropped 4 bases and J dropped 2; count of bases not matched to a gene: 5. The CDR3 loop reads CASSSWDRVNYGYTF. The CDR3 DNA sequence: TGTGCCAGCAGTTCATGGGACAGGGTCAACTATGGCTACACCTTC.

This clone was picked up one time. The CDR3 DNA reads as TGTGCCAGCAGTTTATCGGGCAGGGAAGAACTAGTTAATGAGCAGTTCTTC. It is translated as CASSLSGREELVNEQFF. The rearrangement uses TRBV27 and TRBJ2-1, with D perhaps given as TRBD1 or TRBD2 (5 bases each). Germline CDR1 is MNHEY and CDR2 is SMNVEV (reference sequence). V gave up 0 bases and J gave up 7 bases, with 19 bases separating them. The CDR3 length is 17 residues.

V is TRBV19 and J is TRBJ2-2; a weak D match, TRBD2 (5 bases). The germline gives CDR1 LNHDA, CDR2 SQIVND (reference sequence). Trimming left V 6 bases short and J 1 base short, with 9 bases between. This CDR3 is 14 amino acids long. CDR3 bases: TGTGCCAGTAGCGCTAGCAGGAACACCGGGGAGCTGTTTTTT. This encodes CASSASRNTGELFF.

V gene TRBV19 combines with J gene TRBJ2-7; a possible D gene is TRBD2 (6 bases). Per the germline V gene, CDR1 is LNHDA and CDR2 is SQIVND (reference sequence). There are 14 residues in the CDR3. The V and J ends lost 5 bases and 6 bases respectively, with 17 bases between them. CDR3 region: CASSLYGEAGEQYF. The CDR3 nucleotides read TGTGCCAGTAGTCTCTATGGGGAGGCAGGCGAGCAGTACTTC.

J is TRBJ1-3 and V is TRBV27; 7 positions match TRBD1. Germline CDR1 reads MNHEY; CDR2 reads SMNVEV (reference sequence). The CDR3 covers 16 residues. The trim removed 5 bases at V and 0 bases at J, leaving 7 bases unmatched. CDR3 sequence reads: CASSPYRGFSGNTIYF. The CDR3 DNA reads TGTGCCAGCAGTCCCTACAGGGGATTCTCTGGAAACACCATATATTTT.

A single count supports this clone. The chain has TRBV28 and TRBJ1-5; D is undetermined. The CDR3 runs to 14 residues. Trimming took off 6 bases at V and 4 bases at J, with 13 bases between the two ends. From germline, CDR1 is MDHEN and CDR2 SYDVKM. CDR3 DNA sequence: TGTGCCAGCAGCCCCGGCACAACTAATCAGCCCCAGCATTTT. Protein sequence: CASSPGTTNQPQHF. Combining the CDR3 with reference TRBV28 and TRBJ1-5 gives the whole variable domain DVKVTQSSRYLVKRTGEKVFLECVQDMDHENMFWYRQDPGLGLRLIYFSYDVKMKEKGDIPEGYSVSREKKERFSLILESASTNQTSMYLCASSPGTTNQPQHFGDGTRLSIL.

V is TRBV11-1 and J is TRBJ2-2; 7 positions agree with TRBD1. Trimming removed 7 bases from V and 9 bases from J; junction bases left unmatched: 8. The CDR3 extends over 13 amino acids. Germline CDR1 SGHAT, CDR2 FQDESV (reference sequence). The CDR3 DNA reads as TGTGCCAGCACCGGGACAGCAAAGCGGGAGCTGTTTTTT. The encoded protein is CASTGTAKRELFF. Full variable domain (rest looked up from reference TRBV11-1 and TRBJ2-2): EAEVAQSPRYKITEKSQAVAFWCDPISGHATLYWYRQILGQGPELLVQFQDESVVDDSQLPKDRFSAERLKGVDSTLKIQPAELGDSAMYLCASTGTAKRELFFGEGSRLTVL.

CDR3 sequence reads: CASSWGTGVNQPQHF. The DNA of the CDR3 is TGCGCCAGCAGCTGGGGGACAGGGGTCAATCAGCCCCAGCATTTT. The rearrangement links TRBV5-1 to TRBJ1-5, with 10 bases fitting TRBD1. Germline-derived CDR1 and CDR2 are SGHRS and YFSETQ. Germline trimming cut 3 bases from V and 3 bases from J; bases unmatched to any gene: 3. The CDR3 spans 15 residues.

This chain uses TRBV15 with TRBJ2-7; 8 bases agree with TRBD1. Germline assignment: CDR1 LNHNV and CDR2 YYDKDF (reference sequence). V shed 0 bases, J shed 5 bases, and the junction held 6 bases outside the gene matches. The CDR3 has 15 residues. The CDR3 sequence is CATSREGRGRDEQYF. The DNA for the CDR3 is TGTGCCACCAGCAGAGAGGGCAGGGGGCGCGACGAGCAGTACTTC.

This rearrangement joins TRBV28 to TRBJ2-3; possibly TRBD1 for D (6 bases). From germline, CDR1 is MDHEN and CDR2 SYDVKM. V lost 6 bases to trimming and J lost 5 bases, with 12 bases between them. This CDR3 has 13 residues. The CDR3 sequence is CASSHSRGDTQYF. The CDR3 region has the DNA TGTGCCAGCAGCCACTCCAGGGGAGATACGCAGTATTTT.

This clone was counted once. V and J are TRBV27 and TRBJ1-3; TRBD1 agrees at 8 bases. This CDR3 has 16 amino acids. Germline lookup yields CDR1 MNHEY and CDR2 SMNVEV (reference sequence). V lost 6 bases and J lost 9; bases outside the gene matches: 16. The DNA of the CDR3 is TGTGCCAGCAGGATGAGACCGGGACAGGTCGGCGGCACCATATATTTT. Its protein is CASRMRPGQVGGTIYF.

V and J are TRBV9 and TRBJ2-1; TRBD2 matches 8 bases. The trim removed 4 bases at V and 8 bases at J, leaving 8 bases unmatched. Germline V gene sequence: CDR1 SGDLS, CDR2 YYNGEE. The CDR3 consists of 14 residues. The CDR3 bases are TGTGCCAGCAGCCGTAGCGGGAAGCTAGATGAGCAGTTCTTC. Its protein product is CASSRSGKLDEQFF.

This clone was seen only once. The V gene is TRBV28, the J gene TRBJ1-2, with D maybe TRBD1 (5 bases). The V and J ends lost 2 bases and 4 bases respectively, with 11 bases between them. Germline CDR1 MDHEN, CDR2 SYDVKM. This CDR3 is 14 amino acids long. For the CDR3, the DNA is TGTGCCAGCAGTTTACGGGTGGGGACCTATGGCTACACCTTC. This encodes CASSLRVGTYGYTF.

This chain uses TRBV12-3 or TRBV12-4 with TRBJ2-1; possible D gene TRBD2, 6 bases. CDR3 length: 12 amino acids. V was cut by 6 bases and J by 9 bases, with 12 bases left in between. The chain's CDR3 is CASSPTRGEQFF. The CDR3 DNA sequence: TGTGCCAGCAGCCCGACTAGAGGTGAGCAGTTCTTC.

The genes are TRBV24-1 and TRBJ1-5; D gene uncertain. Germline V gene lookup returns CDR1 KGHDR and CDR2 SFDVKD. Between the trimmed V and J ends, which lost 5 bases and 8 bases, there was a span of 6 bases. The CDR3 has 11 residues. CDR3 amino acids: CATSVLKPQHF. In DNA, the CDR3 is TGTGCCACCAGTGTTTTAAAGCCCCAGCATTTT.

This clone was counted only a few times. The chain carries TRBV27 and TRBJ2-2; 13 nucleotides align to TRBD2. The CDR3 is made up of 17 amino acids. V trimming: 3 bases; J trimming: 6 bases; junction bases outside the gene matches: 7. The germline gives CDR1 MNHEY, CDR2 SMNVEV (reference sequence). CDR3 nucleotides: TGTGCCAGCAGTTTGATACTAGCGGGAGGGCCTTCCGGGGAGCTGTTTTTT. Its translation: CASSLILAGGPSGELFF.

This rearrangement joins TRBV3-1 (or the pseudogene TRBV3-2) to TRBJ2-1; either TRBD1 or TRBD2 may fit D (5 bases each). This CDR3 is 18 amino acids long. V lost 4 bases and J lost 0, with 19 bases in between. The V gene's germline CDR1 is LGHDT and CDR2 YNNKEL (reference sequence). CDR3 in amino acids: CASSRDLGTHSSYNEQFF. The CDR3, as DNA: TGTGCCAGCAGCCGAGATTTGGGGACCCACAGCTCCTACAATGAGCAGTTCTTC.

This chain links TRBV25-1 with TRBJ2-7, with D possibly being TRBD1 (6 bases). Germline V gene lookup returns CDR1 MGHDK and CDR2 SYGVNS. Between the trimmed V and J ends, which lost 5 bases and 2 bases, there was a span of 16 bases. CDR3 length: 15 residues. Here the CDR3 reads CASSSWQGKPYEQYF. CDR3 DNA sequence: TGTGCCAGCAGTAGCTGGCAGGGGAAACCCTACGAGCAGTACTTC.

The chain uses TRBV4-1 and TRBJ2-1; 11 nucleotides match TRBD2. The germline V gene encodes CDR1 MGHRA and CDR2 YSYEKL. CDR3 size: 16 residues. The J segment lost 2 bases and the V segment lost 4 bases, leaving 4 bases of the junction unmatched. CDR3 sequence reads: CASSPGTSGTYNEQFF. The CDR3 DNA reads TGCGCCAGCAGCCCGGGGACTAGCGGAACCTACAATGAGCAGTTCTTC.

The chain carries TRBV6-5 and TRBJ1-2, with D perhaps matching TRBD1 (6 bases). This CDR3 has 13 residues. Germline V gene data show CDR1 as MNHEY and CDR2 as SVGAGI. The germline V and J ends were trimmed by 2 bases and 8 bases, with 12 bases remaining between them. Here the CDR3 reads CASSYGQGWGYTF. The CDR3 DNA reads TGTGCCAGCAGTTACGGGCAGGGGTGGGGCTACACCTTC.

V usage is TRBV7-9 and J usage is TRBJ2-7, with D perhaps given as TRBD1 or TRBD2 (5 bases each). Germline V gene sequence: CDR1 SEHNR, CDR2 FQNEAQ (reference sequence). V lost 5 bases and J 3 bases, leaving 11 bases between the germline ends. The CDR3 length is 13 residues. CDR3 region: CASSTGTHYEQYF. The CDR3, as DNA: TGTGCCAGCAGCACCGGGACCCACTACGAGCAGTACTTC.

The chain links TRBV5-4 to TRBJ1-2, with D perhaps TRBD1 (5 bases). Germline assignment: CDR1 SGHNT and CDR2 YYREEE (reference sequence). The V gene lost 0 bases and the J gene lost 2 bases, with 20 bases spanning the gap. The CDR3 has 18 residues. DNA for the CDR3: TGTGCCAGCAGCTTGGATAATAGGGGCCAGCTACTAAACTATGGCTACACCTTC. Translated, it gives CASSLDNRGQLLNYGYTF.

This clone appeared once. V is TRBV11-2 and J is TRBJ2-7; D may match TRBD1 or TRBD2 (5 bases each). The CDR3 runs to 14 residues. Germline V gene lookup returns CDR1 SGHAT and CDR2 FQNNGV. Trimming stripped 6 bases from V and 2 bases from J, with 14 bases between. The CDR3 region is CASSPTGAPYEQYF. CDR3 bases: TGTGCCAGCAGTCCCACCGGGGCCCCCTACGAGCAGTACTTC.

The chain has TRBV27 and TRBJ1-5; D not certain. The CDR3 totals 13 residues. V was pared by 3 bases and J by 7 bases, with 10 bases between. Germline V gene data show CDR1 as MNHEY and CDR2 as SMNVEV (reference sequence). CDR3 in amino acids: CASSFSEGQPQHF. The CDR3 bases are TGTGCCAGCAGTTTTTCAGAAGGGCAGCCCCAGCATTTT.

DNA of the CDR3: TGTGCCAGCAGCCAAGAAGGTCGGGACAGATCCTCTGGGGCCAACGTCCTGACTTTC. Amino acids: CASSQEGRDRSSGANVLTF. This chain links TRBV4-2 with TRBJ2-6; 7 nucleotides line up with TRBD1. This CDR3 is built from 19 residues. The germline V gene has CDR1 LGHNA and CDR2 YNFKEQ. Trimming removed 0 bases from V and 0 bases from J; junction bases left unmatched: 8.

This sequence joins TRBV6-6 and TRBJ1-2; the D gene is possibly TRBD1 (5 bases). This CDR3 is 15 amino acids long. Trimming shortened V by 5 bases and J by 0 bases, and 13 bases separated the two germline ends. Germline values: CDR1 MNHNY, CDR2 SVGAGI (reference sequence). CDR3 in DNA: TGTGCCAGCAGTGCACTCCGGGACGCTAACTATGGCTACACCTTC. Amino acids: CASSALRDANYGYTF.

This rearrangement joins TRBV6-2 or TRBV6-3 to TRBJ2-5; tentatively, D is TRBD1 (5 bases). V lost 2 bases and J lost 5, with 18 bases in between. Germline V gene lookup returns CDR1 MNHEY and CDR2 SVGEGT. The CDR3 has 16 residues. As DNA, the CDR3 is TGTGCCAGCAGTTACCCCTGGGCTAGGGGATGGGAGACCCAGTACTTC. Its protein is CASSYPWARGWETQYF.